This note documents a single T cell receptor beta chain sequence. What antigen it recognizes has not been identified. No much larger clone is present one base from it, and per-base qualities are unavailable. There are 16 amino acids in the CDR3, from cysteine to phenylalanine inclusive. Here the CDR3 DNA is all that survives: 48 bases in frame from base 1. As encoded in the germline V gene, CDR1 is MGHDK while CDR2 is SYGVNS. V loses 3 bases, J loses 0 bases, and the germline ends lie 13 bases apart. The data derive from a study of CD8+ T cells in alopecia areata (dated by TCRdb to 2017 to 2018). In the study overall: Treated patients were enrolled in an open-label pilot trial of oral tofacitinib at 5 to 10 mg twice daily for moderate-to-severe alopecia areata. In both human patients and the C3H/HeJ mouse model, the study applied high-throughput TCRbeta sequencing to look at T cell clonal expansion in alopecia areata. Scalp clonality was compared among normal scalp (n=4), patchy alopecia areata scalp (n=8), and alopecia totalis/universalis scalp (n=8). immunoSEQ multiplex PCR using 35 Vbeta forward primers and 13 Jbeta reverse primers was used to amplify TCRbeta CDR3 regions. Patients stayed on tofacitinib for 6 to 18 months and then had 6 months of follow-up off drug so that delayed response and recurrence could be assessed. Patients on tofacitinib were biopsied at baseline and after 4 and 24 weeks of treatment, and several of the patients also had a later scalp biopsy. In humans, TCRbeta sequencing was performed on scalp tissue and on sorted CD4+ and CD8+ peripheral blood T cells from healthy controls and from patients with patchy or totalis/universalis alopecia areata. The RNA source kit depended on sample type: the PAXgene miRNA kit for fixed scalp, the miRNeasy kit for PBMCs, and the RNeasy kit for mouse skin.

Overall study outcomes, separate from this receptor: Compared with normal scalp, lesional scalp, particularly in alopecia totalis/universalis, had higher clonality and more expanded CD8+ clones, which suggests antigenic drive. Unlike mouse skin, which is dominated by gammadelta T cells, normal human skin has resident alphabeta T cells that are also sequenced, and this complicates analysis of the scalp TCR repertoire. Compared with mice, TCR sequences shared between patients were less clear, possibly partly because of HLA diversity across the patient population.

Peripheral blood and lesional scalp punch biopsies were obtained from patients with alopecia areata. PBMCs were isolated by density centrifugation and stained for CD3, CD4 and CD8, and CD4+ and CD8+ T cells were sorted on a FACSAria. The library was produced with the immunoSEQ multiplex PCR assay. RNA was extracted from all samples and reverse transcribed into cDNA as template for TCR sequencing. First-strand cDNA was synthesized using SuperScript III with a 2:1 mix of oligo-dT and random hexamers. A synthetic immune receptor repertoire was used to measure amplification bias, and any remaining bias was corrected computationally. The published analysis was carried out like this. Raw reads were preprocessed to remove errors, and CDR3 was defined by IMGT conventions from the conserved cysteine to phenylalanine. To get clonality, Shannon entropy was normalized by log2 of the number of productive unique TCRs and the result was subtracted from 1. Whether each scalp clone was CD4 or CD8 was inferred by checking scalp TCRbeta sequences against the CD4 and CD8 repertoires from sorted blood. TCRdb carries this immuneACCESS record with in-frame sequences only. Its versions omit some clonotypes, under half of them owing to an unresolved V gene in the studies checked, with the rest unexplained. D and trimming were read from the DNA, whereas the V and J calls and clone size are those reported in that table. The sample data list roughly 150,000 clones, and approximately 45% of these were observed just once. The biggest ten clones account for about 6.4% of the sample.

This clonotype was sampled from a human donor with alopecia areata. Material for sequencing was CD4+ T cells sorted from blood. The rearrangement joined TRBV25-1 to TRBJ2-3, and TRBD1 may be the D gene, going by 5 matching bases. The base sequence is TGTGCCAGCAGTGACCTGACAGAAACTAGCACAGATACGCAGTATTTT. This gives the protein CASSDLTETSTDTQYF.